This T cell receptor beta chain was identified during a study of immune evolution from preneoplasia to lung adenocarcinoma. Details on this clone: Its matching antigen is unknown.

The method was immunoSEQ multiplex PCR; TCRdb's version includes in-frame clones alone and lacks a portion of them. Here the sample spans 8,000 or so clones, 70% to 85% being singletons. Study outcomes and limitations: Clonality was highest in normal lung, lower in later-stage lesions apparently.

V lost 6 bases, J lost 2 bases, and 4 bases stayed unmatched. The germline V gene has CDR1 MNHEY and CDR2 SMNVEV (reference sequence). This CDR3 spans 15 amino acids. This sequence originates from a donor at least 70 years old with lung adenocarcinoma. This chain connects TRBV27 to TRBJ2-7; 13 nucleotides agree with TRBD2. Sequencing was performed on FFPE minimally invasive lung adenocarcinoma tissue. In DNA form, the CDR3 reads TGTGCCAGCAGATACGGGACTAGCGGGACCTACGAGCAGTACTTC. This sequence encodes CASRYGTSGTYEQYF.